This T cell receptor (beta chain) was captured in a study of identical twins. Whole-study findings and limits: Cross-sectional statistical analysis, not tracking of the same donors, underpinned the conclusions.

Each donor was a healthy Caucasian. Looked up from germline, CDR1 is SGHAT and CDR2 is FQNNGV. The trim removed 1 base at V and 2 bases at J, leaving 8 bases unmatched. The CDR3 covers 17 residues. Turning to this clonotype: Its matching antigen is unknown.

Template switching introduced a universal primer site, and the cDNA bore unique molecular identifiers. TCRdb reprocessed the 5' RACE reads with MiXCR, giving one entry per CDR3 protein. The sample carries hundreds of thousands of distinct CDR3 sequences, about 8.3% recorded once. These same data were also listed under a study on yellow fever vaccine responses in identical twins. That source adds: After vaccination, twins' T cell response reportedly seemed partly convergent, partly personalized.

The specimen sequenced was memory (CD45RO+) T cells sorted from blood. The chain is built from TRBV11-2 and TRBJ1-2; 9 positions agree with TRBD1. The receptor was isolated from a young woman in good health. CDR3 DNA sequence: TGTGCCAGCAGCTTAGGGCCTCCAGGACAGGGGAACTATGGCTACACCTTC. Translating it yields CASSLGPPGQGNYGYTF.